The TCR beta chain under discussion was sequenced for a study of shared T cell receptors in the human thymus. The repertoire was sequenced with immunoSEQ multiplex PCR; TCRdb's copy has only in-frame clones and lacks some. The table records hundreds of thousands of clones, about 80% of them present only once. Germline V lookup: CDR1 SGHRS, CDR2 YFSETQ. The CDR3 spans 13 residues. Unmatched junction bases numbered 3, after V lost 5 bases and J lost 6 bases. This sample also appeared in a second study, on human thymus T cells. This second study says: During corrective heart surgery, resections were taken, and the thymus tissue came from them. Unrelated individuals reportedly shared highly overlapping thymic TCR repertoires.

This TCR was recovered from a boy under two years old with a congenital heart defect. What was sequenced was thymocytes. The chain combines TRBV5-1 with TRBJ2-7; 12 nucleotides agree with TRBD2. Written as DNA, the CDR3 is TGCGCCAGCAGAACGGGACTAGCGGGCGAGCAGTACTTC. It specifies CASRTGLAGEQYF.